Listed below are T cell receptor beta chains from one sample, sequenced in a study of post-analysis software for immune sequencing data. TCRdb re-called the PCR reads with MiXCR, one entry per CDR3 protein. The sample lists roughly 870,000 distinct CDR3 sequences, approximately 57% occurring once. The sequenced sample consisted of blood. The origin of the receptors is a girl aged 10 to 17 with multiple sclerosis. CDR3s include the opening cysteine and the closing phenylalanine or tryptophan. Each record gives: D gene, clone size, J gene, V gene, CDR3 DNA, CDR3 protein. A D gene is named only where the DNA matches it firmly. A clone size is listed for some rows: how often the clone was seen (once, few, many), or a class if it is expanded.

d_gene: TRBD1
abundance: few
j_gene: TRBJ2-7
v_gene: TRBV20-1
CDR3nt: TGCAGTTCTCGGACAGGGGGGGGCTTCTACGAGCAGTACTTC
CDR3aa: CSSRTGGGFYEQYF

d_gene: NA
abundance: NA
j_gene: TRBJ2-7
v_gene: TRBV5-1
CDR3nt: TGCGCCAGCAGCTTGCCCGGGCCCCTTTCCTACGAGCAGTACTTC
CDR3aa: CASSLPGPLSYEQYF

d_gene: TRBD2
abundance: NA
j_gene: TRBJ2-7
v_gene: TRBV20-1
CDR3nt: TGCAGTGCTAGGCCCGGGACTAGCGTAAACTACGAGCAGTACTTC
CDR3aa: CSARPGTSVNYEQYF

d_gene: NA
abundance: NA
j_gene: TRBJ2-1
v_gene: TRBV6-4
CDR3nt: TGTGCCAGCAGTAAAGACTACAACAATGAGCAGTTCTTC
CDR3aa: CASSKDYNNEQFF

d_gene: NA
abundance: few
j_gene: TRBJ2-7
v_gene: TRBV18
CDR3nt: TGTGCCAGCTCACTTAGTAGGACGGCCCACGAGCAGTACTTC
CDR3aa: CASSLSRTAHEQYF

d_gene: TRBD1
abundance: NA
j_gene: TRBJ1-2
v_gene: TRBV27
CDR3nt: TGTGCCAGCAGTTTATATACAGGGGGCAACTATGGCTACACCTTC
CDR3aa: CASSLYTGGNYGYTF

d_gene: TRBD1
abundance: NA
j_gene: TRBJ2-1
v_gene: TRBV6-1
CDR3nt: TGTGCCAGCTCCCCGGGGACAGGGGTCTTTAATGAGCAGTTCTTC
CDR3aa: CASSPGTGVFNEQFF

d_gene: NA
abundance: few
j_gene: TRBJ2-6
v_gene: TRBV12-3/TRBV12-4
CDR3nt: TGTGCCAACAGTTTCAGTGGCTCTGGGGCCAACGTCCTGACTTTC
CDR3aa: CANSFSGSGANVLTF

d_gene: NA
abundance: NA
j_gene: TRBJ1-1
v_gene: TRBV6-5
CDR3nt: TGTGCCAGCACCAGGGATGGTGAAGCTTTCTTT
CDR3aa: CASTRDGEAFF

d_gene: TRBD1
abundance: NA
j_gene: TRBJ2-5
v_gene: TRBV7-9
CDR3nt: TGTGCCAGCAGCTTAGGTACCGGGACAGCGAACCAAGAGACCCAGTACTTC
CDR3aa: CASSLGTGTANQETQYF

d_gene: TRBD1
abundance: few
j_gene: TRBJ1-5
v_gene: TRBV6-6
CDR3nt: TGTGCCAGCAGTTATCTTGGGACAGCGGACAATCAGCCCCAGCATTTT
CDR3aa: CASSYLGTADNQPQHF

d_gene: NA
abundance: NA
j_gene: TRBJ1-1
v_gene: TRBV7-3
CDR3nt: TGTGCCAGCAGCTTAATCAGGGACACTGAAGCTTTCTTT
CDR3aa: CASSLIRDTEAFF

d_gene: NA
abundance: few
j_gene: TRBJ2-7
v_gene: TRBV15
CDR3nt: TGTGCCACAGGGACATCGAACTACGAGCAGTACTTC
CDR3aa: CATGTSNYEQYF

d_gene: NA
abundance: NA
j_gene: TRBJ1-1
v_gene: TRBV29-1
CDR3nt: TGCAGCATTCACAAGCTTGAAGCTTTCTTT
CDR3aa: CSIHKLEAFF

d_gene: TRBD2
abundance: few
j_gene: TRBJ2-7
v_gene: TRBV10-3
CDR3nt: TGTGCCATCAGTACTACTAGCGGGGTCTACGAGCAGTACTTC
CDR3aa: CAISTTSGVYEQYF

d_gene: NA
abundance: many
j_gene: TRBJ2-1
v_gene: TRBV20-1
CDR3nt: TGCAGTGCTAGAGGGGGTAGCTTCTCCTACAATGAGCAGTTCTTC
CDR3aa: CSARGGSFSYNEQFF

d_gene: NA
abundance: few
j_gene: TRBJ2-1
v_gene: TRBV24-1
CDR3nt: TGTGCCACCAGTGATGCACCAGGGTACAGCGAGCAGTTCTTC
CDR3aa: CATSDAPGYSEQFF

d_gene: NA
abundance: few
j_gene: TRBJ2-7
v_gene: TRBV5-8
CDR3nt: TGTGCCAGCAGCCGGACAGTTGCTTCCTACGAGCAGTACTTC
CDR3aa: CASSRTVASYEQYF

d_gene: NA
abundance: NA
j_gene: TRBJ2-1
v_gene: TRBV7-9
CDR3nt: TGTGCCAGCAGCTTAGGGTCAGTTGAGCAGTTCTTC
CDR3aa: CASSLGSVEQFF

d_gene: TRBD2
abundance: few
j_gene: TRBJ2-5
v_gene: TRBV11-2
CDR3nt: TGTGCCAGCAGCTCCCCTTTAGCGGGGGTAAAAGAGACCCAGTACTTC
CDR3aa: CASSSPLAGVKETQYF

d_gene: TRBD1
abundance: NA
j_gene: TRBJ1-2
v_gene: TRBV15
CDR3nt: TGTGCCACCAGCAATGGACAGGGGGACTATGGCTACACCTTC
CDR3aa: CATSNGQGDYGYTF

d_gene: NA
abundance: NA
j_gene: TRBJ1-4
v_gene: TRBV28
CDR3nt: TGTGCCAGCAGTTTATCGGGGCCGGGGAAAGAAAAACTGTTTTTT
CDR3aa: CASSLSGPGKEKLFF

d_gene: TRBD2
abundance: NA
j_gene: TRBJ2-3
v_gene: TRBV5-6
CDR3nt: TGTGCCAGCAGCTTGTTAGCCCTAGCGGTGACAGATACGCAGTATTTT
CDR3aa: CASSLLALAVTDTQYF

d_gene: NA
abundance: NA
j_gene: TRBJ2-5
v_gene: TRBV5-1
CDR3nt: TGCGCCAGCAGCTTCGGGGTTTGGGAGACCCAGTACTTC
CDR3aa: CASSFGVWETQYF

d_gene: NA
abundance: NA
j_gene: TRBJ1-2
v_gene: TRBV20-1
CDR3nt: TGCAGTGCTAGAGAGGCGGGGGTCGGCTACACCTTC
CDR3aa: CSAREAGVGYTF

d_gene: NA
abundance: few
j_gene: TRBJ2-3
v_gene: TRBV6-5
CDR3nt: TGTGTCAGCAGCCAACGGACGGTTAGGTACACAGATACGCAGTATTTT
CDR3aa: CVSSQRTVRYTDTQYF

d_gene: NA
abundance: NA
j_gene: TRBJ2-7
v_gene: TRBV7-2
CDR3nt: TGTGCCAGCAGCTTAGGACCCAAATTTGGTCACGAGCAGTACTTC
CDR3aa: CASSLGPKFGHEQYF

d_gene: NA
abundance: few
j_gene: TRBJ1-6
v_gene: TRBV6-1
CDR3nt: TGTGCCAGCAGCAGACAGGACCTCAATTCACCCCTCCACTTT
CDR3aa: CASSRQDLNSPLHF

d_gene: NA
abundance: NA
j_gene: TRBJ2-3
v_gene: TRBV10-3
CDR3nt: TGTGCGGTCGCTAGATCACCAGGAACAGATACGCAGTATTTT
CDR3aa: CAVARSPGTDTQYF

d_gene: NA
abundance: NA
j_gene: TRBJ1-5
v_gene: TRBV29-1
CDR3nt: TGCAGCGTTGGAGCTGGGACCGGGAGCAATCAGCCCCAGCATTTT
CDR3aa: CSVGAGTGSNQPQHF

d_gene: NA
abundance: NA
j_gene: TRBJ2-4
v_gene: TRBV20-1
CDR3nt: TGCAGTGCCCTGGAGGGGGCTTTGCAGTACTTC
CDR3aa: CSALEGALQYF

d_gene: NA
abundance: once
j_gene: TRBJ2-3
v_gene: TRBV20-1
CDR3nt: TGCAGACCCAGCGCCGCCCGGGGCAGAGATACGCAGTATTTT
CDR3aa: CRPSAARGRDTQYF

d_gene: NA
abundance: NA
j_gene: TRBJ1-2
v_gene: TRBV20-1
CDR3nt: TGCAGTGCTAGGAGGCCCTCTAACTATGGCTACACCTTC
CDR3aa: CSARRPSNYGYTF

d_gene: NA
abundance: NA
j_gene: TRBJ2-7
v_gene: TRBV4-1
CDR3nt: TGCGCCACCGCTCCAAATAGGCTTTCCTACGAGCAGTACTTC
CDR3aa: CATAPNRLSYEQYF